These 17 T cell receptor beta chains were all obtained from the same sample, sequenced in a study of cytotoxic CD8 clonotypes in ibrutinib-treated CLL. Sequencing used immunoSEQ multiplex PCR; TCRdb keeps in-frame clones, though not all of them. Seen here are fewer than 200,000 clones, approximately 80% observed once, and the top ten hold about 4.5%. Specimen: PBMCs, collected after 24 months of ibrutinib treatment. The receptors were gathered from a human donor with chronic lymphocytic leukemia.

This chain links TRBV7-2 with TRBJ2-3; D tentatively reads TRBD1 or TRBD2 (6 bases each). The germline V gene has CDR1 SGHTA and CDR2 FQGNSA. This CDR3 region has 17 residues. V shed 5 bases and J shed 5 bases, with 23 bases lying between them. CDR3 sequence reads: CASSPRPFGGAGDTQYF. CDR3 nucleotides: TGTGCCAGCAGCCCCCGCCCCTTCGGGGGCGCGGGAGATACGCAGTATTTT.

Only one count was recorded for this clone. This chain joins TRBV18 and TRBJ1-3; TRBD1 matches 10 bases. The CDR3 length is 16 residues. The ends lost 3 bases at V and 1 base at J; junction bases unmatched: 3. In germline, CDR1 is KGHSH, CDR2 LQKENI. DNA for the CDR3: TGTGCCAGCTCACCGGGACAGGGGTTTTCTGGAAACACCATATATTTT. This sequence encodes CASSPGQGFSGNTIYF.

This clone has only a few counts. The rearrangement joins TRBV4-2 to TRBJ1-5, with no clear D. Trimming shortened V by 4 bases and J by 5 bases, and 9 bases separated the two germline ends. The CDR3 contains 13 residues. The V gene's germline CDR1 is LGHNA and CDR2 YNFKEQ. The chain's CDR3 is CASSRREDQPQHF. CDR3 nucleotides: TGTGCCAGCAGCCGTAGAGAAGATCAGCCCCAGCATTTT.

This clone was detected a few times. The chain links TRBV2 to TRBJ2-7, with D perhaps TRBD2 (6 bases). The germline V and J ends were trimmed by 0 bases and 4 bases, with 13 bases remaining between them. This CDR3 is 15 amino acids long. Germline V gives CDR1 SNHLY, CDR2 FYNNEI. CDR3 sequence reads: CASSEAAEGGYEQYF. CDR3 DNA: TGTGCCAGCAGTGAAGCGGCCGAGGGAGGATACGAGCAGTACTTC.

The chain uses TRBV29-1 and TRBJ1-2; D is unclear. With 5 bases removed from V and 7 bases from J, the gap between germline ends came to 20 bases. This CDR3 has 14 residues. Germline V CDR1 and CDR2: SQVTM, ANQGSEA. This CDR3 reads CSVSPSGSTGGYTF. DNA for the CDR3: TGCAGCGTTTCCCCCTCCGGGAGCACGGGTGGCTACACCTTC. The entire variable domain, with the rest obtained from reference TRBV29-1 and TRBJ1-2, is as follows: SAVISQKPSRDICQRGTSLTIQCQVDSQVTMMFWYRQQPGQSLTLIATANQGSEATYESGFVIDKFPISRPNLTFSTLTVSNMSPEDSSIYLCSVSPSGSTGGYTFGSGTRLTVV.

The chain employs TRBV7-9 and TRBJ1-1; D perhaps matches TRBD1 (6 bases). The CDR3 runs 14 residues. Germline V gene data show CDR1 as SEHNR and CDR2 as FQNEAQ (reference sequence). V lost 5 bases, J lost 7 bases, and 17 bases lay in between. CDR3 sequence reads: CASSPTTVQGEAFF. The CDR3 nucleotides read TGTGCCAGCAGCCCGACGACAGTACAGGGTGAAGCTTTCTTT. Looking up the rest from reference TRBV7-9 and TRBJ1-1 gives the full variable domain: DTGVSQNPRHKITKRGQNVTFRCDPISEHNRLYWYRQTLGQGPEFLTYFQNEAQLEKSRLLSDRFSAERPKGSFSTLEIQRTEQGDSAMYLCASSPTTVQGEAFFGQGTRLTVV.

The chain couples TRBV30 to TRBJ2-3; no firm D call. Germline V CDR1 and CDR2: GTSNPN, SVGIG (reference sequence). The CDR3 runs to 13 residues. V was shortened by 5 bases and J by 5 bases, with 14 bases between the two germline ends. Written as DNA, the CDR3 is TGTGCCTGGGAATCTGGTTTCGAAGATACGCAGTATTTT. It yields the protein CAWESGFEDTQYF.

This clone was seen only a few times. CDR3 residues: CASSLVTGPLYGYTF. For the CDR3, the DNA is TGTGCCAGCAGTCTCGTGACCGGGCCGCTCTATGGCTACACCTTC. The rearrangement links TRBV6-5 to TRBJ1-2, with D hard to call. The ends were cut back, 5 bases at V and 4 bases at J, with 17 bases in the middle. Germline V lookup: CDR1 MNHEY, CDR2 SVGAGI. The CDR3 runs 15 residues.

The rearrangement links TRBV27 to TRBJ2-7; 11 bases are a match to TRBD2. The junction had 6 bases not matched to a gene; V was cut back by 5 bases and J by 3 bases. Germline CDR1 reads MNHEY; CDR2 reads SMNVEV (reference sequence). CDR3 length: 15 amino acids. The CDR3 region has the DNA TGTGCCAGCAGTAGCTGGACTAGCGGGCTCTACGAGCAGTACTTC. As protein: CASSSWTSGLYEQYF.

The chain couples TRBV28 to TRBJ2-3; no clear D gene. V lost 2 bases and J lost 4, with 13 bases in between. This CDR3 has 15 residues. Germline loops: CDR1 MDHEN, CDR2 SYDVKM. The CDR3 sequence: CASSLRNPLPDTQYF. CDR3 nucleotide sequence: TGTGCCAGCAGTTTACGGAACCCCCTCCCAGATACGCAGTATTTT.

This rearrangement joins TRBV18 to TRBJ1-6; a weak D match, TRBD1 (5 bases). The CDR3 has 16 residues. The V gene lost 5 bases and the J gene lost 0 bases, with 11 bases spanning the gap. The V gene's germline CDR1 is KGHSH and CDR2 LQKENI. DNA of the CDR3: TGTGCCAGCTCAGTACAGGAGAGCTCCTATAATTCACCCCTCCACTTT. Translating gives CASSVQESSYNSPLHF.

This chain links TRBV5-6 with TRBJ2-3, with 7 bases matching TRBD2. V shed 1 base, J shed 4 bases, and the junction held 18 bases outside the gene matches. The length of the CDR3 is 19 residues. Per the germline V gene, CDR1 is SGHDT and CDR2 is YYEEEE. CDR3 protein: CASSLLGGRERMRADTQYF. The DNA of the CDR3 is TGTGCCAGCAGCTTGTTAGGTGGGAGGGAGCGAATGAGGGCAGATACGCAGTATTTT.

This chain links TRBV25-1 with TRBJ2-7, with 9 bases that match TRBD2. The CDR3 spans 14 residues. The germline gives CDR1 MGHDK, CDR2 SYGVNS. Trimming took 2 bases from V and 6 from J; bases not matched to a gene: 5. The CDR3 region has the DNA TGTGCCAGCAGTGAACAAGCGGGAGGCTCCGAGCAGTACTTC. This translates into CASSEQAGGSEQYF.

The chain couples TRBV7-2 to TRBJ2-7, with 11 positions matching TRBD2. The ends lost 5 bases at V and 6 bases at J; junction bases unmatched: 6. Germline V gives CDR1 SGHTA, CDR2 FQGNSA. The CDR3 covers 14 residues. The CDR3 here is CASSPTSGSIEQYF. The CDR3 DNA follows: TGTGCCAGCAGCCCTACTAGCGGGAGCATCGAGCAGTACTTC.

The rearrangement links TRBV19 to TRBJ1-4; TRBD1 agrees at 9 bases. This CDR3 region has 13 residues. Germline CDR1 is LNHDA and CDR2 is SQIVND (reference sequence). After removal of 10 bases from V and 11 bases from J, the junction contained 11 bases not matched to a gene. The CDR3 loop reads CATETGGAGKLFF. The CDR3 DNA reads TGTGCCACCGAAACAGGGGGCGCGGGGAAACTGTTTTTT.

The chain links TRBV6-1 to TRBJ2-7, with 7 nucleotides matching TRBD1. V lost 2 bases, J lost 2 bases, and 9 bases stayed unmatched. This CDR3 is built from 16 residues. Germline assignment: CDR1 MNHNS and CDR2 SASEGT. The chain's CDR3 is CASSEYWDRLAYEQYF. CDR3 nucleotides: TGTGCCAGCAGTGAATATTGGGACAGATTAGCCTACGAGCAGTACTTC.

The rearrangement joins TRBV13 to TRBJ2-7; D call uncertain. V lost 3 bases and J 4 bases, leaving 13 bases between the germline ends. The CDR3 is 14 amino acids. In germline, CDR1 is PRHDT, CDR2 FYEKMQ (reference sequence). The CDR3 reads CASSFDVGFYEQYF. DNA of the CDR3: TGTGCCAGCAGCTTTGATGTGGGATTTTACGAGCAGTACTTC.